The source of this T cell receptor (beta chain) is a study of shared clonotypes between healthy human individuals. The repertoire was sequenced with immunoSEQ multiplex PCR; TCRdb's copy has only in-frame clones and lacks some. Seen here are a few million clones, 90% to 95% observed once, and the top ten hold around 0.14%. CDR1 and CDR2 (germline): LNHDA, SQIVND (reference sequence). The CDR3 spans 14 residues. Trimming cost V 7 bases and J 5 bases, with 17 bases left between them. The sequence came from a young man in good health. The J gene is TRBJ1-2, the V gene TRBV19, with a possible D match to TRBD1 (5 bases). Material: naive CD4+ T cells sorted from blood. Subset: CD45RA+ positively selected. CDR3 coding DNA: TGTGCCAGTAACCTCCTAGGAGGGGCTTATGGCTACACCTTC. Its protein is CASNLLGGAYGYTF.